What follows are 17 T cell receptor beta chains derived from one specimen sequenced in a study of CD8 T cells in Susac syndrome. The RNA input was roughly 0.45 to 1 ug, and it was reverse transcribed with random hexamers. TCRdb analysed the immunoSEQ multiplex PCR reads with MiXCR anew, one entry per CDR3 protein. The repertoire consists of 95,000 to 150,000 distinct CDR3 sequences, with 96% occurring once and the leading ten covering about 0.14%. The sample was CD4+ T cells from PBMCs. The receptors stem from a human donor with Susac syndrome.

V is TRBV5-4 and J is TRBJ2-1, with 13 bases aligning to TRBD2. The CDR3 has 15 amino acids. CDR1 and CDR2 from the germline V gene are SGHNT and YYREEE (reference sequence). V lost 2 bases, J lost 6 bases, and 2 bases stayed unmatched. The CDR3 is CASSLLAGGFNEQFF. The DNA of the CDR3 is TGTGCCAGCAGCTTACTAGCGGGGGGGTTCAATGAGCAGTTCTTC.

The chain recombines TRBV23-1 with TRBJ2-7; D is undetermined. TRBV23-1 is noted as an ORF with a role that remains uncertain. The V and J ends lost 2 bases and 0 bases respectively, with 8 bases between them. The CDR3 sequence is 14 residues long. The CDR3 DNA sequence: TGCGCCAGCAGTCAAGGGCTGAACTCCTACGAGCAGTACTTC. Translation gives CASSQGLNSYEQYF.

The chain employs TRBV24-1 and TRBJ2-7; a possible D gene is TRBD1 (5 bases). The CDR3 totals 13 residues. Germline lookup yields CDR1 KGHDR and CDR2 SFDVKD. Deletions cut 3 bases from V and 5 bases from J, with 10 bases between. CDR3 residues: CATSDPPTDEQYF. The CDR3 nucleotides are TGTGCCACCAGTGATCCACCGACAGACGAGCAGTACTTC.

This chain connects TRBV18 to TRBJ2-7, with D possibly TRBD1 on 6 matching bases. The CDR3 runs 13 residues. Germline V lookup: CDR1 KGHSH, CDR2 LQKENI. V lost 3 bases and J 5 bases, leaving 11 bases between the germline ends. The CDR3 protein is CASSPHQGNEQYF. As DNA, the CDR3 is TGTGCCAGCTCACCTCATCAGGGGAACGAGCAGTACTTC. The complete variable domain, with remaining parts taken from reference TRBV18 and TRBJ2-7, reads NAGVMQNPRHLVRRRGQEARLRCSPMKGHSHVYWYRQLPEEGLKFMVYLQKENIIDESGMPKERFSAEFPKEGPSILRIQQVVRGDSAAYFCASSPHQGNEQYFGPGTRLTVT.

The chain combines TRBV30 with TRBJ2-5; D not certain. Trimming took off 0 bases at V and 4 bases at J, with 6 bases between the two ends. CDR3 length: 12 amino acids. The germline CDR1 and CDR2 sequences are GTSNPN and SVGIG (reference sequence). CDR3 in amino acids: CAWSVQSETQYF. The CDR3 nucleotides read TGTGCCTGGAGTGTACAGTCAGAGACCCAGTACTTC.

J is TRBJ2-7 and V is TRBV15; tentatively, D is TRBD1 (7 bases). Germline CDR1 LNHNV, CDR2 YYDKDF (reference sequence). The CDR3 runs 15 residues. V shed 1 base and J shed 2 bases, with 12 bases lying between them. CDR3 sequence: CATSRGQGGPYEQYF. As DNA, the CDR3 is TGTGCCACCAGCAGAGGGCAGGGGGGCCCCTACGAGCAGTACTTC.

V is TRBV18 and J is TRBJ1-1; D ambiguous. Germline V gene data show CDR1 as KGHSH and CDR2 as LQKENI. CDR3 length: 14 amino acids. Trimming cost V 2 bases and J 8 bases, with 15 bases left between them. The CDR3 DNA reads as TGTGCCAGCTCACCAGTTTCAGAAGCGAGAGAAGCTTTCTTT. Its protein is CASSPVSEAREAFF.

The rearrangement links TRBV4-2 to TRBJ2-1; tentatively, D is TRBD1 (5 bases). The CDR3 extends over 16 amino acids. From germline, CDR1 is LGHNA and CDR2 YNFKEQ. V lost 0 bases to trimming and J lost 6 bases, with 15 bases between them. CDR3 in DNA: TGTGCCAGCAGCCAAGATCTGGGGCAGGGTGGCAATGAGCAGTTCTTC. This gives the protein CASSQDLGQGGNEQFF.

CDR3 residues: CASSYSVSGRFPYNEQFF. CDR3 DNA sequence: TGTGCCAGCAGTTACTCGGTGAGCGGGAGGTTCCCCTACAATGAGCAGTTCTTC. The rearrangement links TRBV6-2 or TRBV6-3 to TRBJ2-1, with 9 bases identical to TRBD2. Germline trimming cut 0 bases from V and 2 bases from J; bases unmatched to any gene: 8. Germline V gene sequence: CDR1 MNHEY, CDR2 SVGEGT. The CDR3 runs to 18 residues.

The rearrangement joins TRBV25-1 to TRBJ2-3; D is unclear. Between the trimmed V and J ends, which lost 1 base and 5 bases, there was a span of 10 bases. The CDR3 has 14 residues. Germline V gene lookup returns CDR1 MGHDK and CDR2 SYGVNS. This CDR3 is CASSEFGELDTQYF. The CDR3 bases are TGTGCCAGCAGTGAATTTGGAGAGCTAGATACGCAGTATTTT.

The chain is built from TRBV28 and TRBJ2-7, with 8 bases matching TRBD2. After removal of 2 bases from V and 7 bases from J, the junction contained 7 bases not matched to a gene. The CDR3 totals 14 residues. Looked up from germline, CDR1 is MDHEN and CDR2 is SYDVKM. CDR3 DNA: TGTGCCAGCAGTTTACTAGCGGGTCAGGGGGAGCAGTACTTC. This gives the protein CASSLLAGQGEQYF.

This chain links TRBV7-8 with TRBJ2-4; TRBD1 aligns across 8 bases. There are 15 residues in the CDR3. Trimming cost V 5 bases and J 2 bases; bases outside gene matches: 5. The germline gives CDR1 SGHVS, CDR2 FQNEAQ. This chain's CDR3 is CASSPGGATKNIQYF. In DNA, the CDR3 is TGTGCCAGCAGCCCAGGGGGCGCGACCAAAAACATTCAGTACTTC.

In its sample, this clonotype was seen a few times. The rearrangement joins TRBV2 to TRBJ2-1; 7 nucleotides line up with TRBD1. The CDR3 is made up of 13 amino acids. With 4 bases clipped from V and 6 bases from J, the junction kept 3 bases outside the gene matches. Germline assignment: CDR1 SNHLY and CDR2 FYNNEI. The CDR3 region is CASSVDRVNEQFF. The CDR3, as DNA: TGTGCCAGCAGTGTAGACAGGGTCAATGAGCAGTTCTTC.

The CDR3, as DNA: TGTGCCAGCAGTTTTACTAGCGGTGGGGAGACCCAGTACTTC. As protein: CASSFTSGGETQYF. V usage is TRBV7-9 and J usage is TRBJ2-5; TRBD2 aligns across 8 bases. Trimming took 6 bases from V and 5 from J; bases not matched to a gene: 8. This CDR3 has 14 amino acids. From germline, CDR1 is SEHNR and CDR2 FQNEAQ (reference sequence).

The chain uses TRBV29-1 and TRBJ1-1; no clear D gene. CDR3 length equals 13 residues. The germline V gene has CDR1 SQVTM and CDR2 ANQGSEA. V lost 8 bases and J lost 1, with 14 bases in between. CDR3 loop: CSTTDRRNTEAFF. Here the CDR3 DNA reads TGCAGCACTACTGACCGACGGAACACTGAAGCTTTCTTT.

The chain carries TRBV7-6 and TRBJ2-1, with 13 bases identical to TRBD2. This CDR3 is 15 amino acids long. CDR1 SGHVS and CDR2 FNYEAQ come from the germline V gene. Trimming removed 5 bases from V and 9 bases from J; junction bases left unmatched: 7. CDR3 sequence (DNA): TGTGCCAGCAGCCGACTAGCGGGAGGCCCGGTTGAGCAGTTCTTC. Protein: CASSRLAGGPVEQFF.

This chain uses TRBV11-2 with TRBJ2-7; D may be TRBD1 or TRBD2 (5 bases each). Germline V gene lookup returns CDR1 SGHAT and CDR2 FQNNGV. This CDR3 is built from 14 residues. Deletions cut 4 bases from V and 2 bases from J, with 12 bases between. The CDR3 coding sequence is TGTGCCAGCAGCTCGGGCCGGGACGCCTACGAGCAGTACTTC. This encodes CASSSGRDAYEQYF.